This T cell receptor beta chain was sequenced during a study of control samples from healthy donors and cancer patients. This clone was detected only once. The table came from immunoSEQ multiplex PCR; TCRdb's copy has only in-frame clones and leaves some out. The sample lists over 150,000 clones, about 94% seen once, with around 6.1% in the top ten. V was shortened by 5 bases and J by 4 bases, with 17 bases between the two germline ends. Germline V gene sequence: CDR1 SGHTA, CDR2 FQGNSA. The CDR3 length is 15 residues. Sequencing input: blood. The sequence came from a man in his forties in good health. The rearrangement uses TRBV7-2 and TRBJ1-1; D possibly corresponds to TRBD1 (5 bases). This CDR3 is CASSEGWGGITEAFF. The CDR3 DNA follows: TGTGCCAGCAGCGAGGGTTGGGGGGGTATCACTGAAGCTTTCTTT. Full variable domain (rest looked up from reference TRBV7-2 and TRBJ1-1): GAGVSQSPSNKVTEKGKDVELRCDPISGHTALYWYRQSLGQGLEFLIYFQGNSAPDKSGLPSDRFSAERTGGSVSTLTIQRTQQEDSAVYLCASSEGWGGITEAFFGQGTRLTVV.